This TCR beta chain was captured by sequencing in a study of regulatory T cells in long-lasting Graves disease. Findings and limits, study-wide: Persistent disease was characterized by preferential usage of TRBV28, TRBJ1-2 and TRBJ2-5.

CDR3 length: 15 residues. CDR1 is SNHLY, CDR2 FYNNEI, per germline. Trimming stripped 3 bases from V and 6 bases from J, with 17 bases between. TCR beta libraries were built with iRepertoire HTBI primers and Arm-PCR of CDR3 regions. TCRdb processed the multiplex PCR reads anew with MiXCR; each CDR3 protein has one entry. The sample lists hundreds of thousands of distinct CDR3 sequences; under 25% were seen once. This clonotype was seen at least ten times. Its antigen is unidentified. Time point in this sample: persistent/refractory GD, antithyroid drugs over 5 years with positive TRAb. There was RNA extracted from PBMCs, and the TCR library was made from it.

This TCR was sampled from a female donor with Graves disease. The sample in question was peripheral blood mononuclear cells (PBMCs), obtained when the disease was refractory, from a patient treated with antithyroid drugs. V and J are TRBV2 and TRBJ1-2; D not certain. CDR3 sequence reads: CASSEVTVLPNGYTF. The CDR3 DNA reads TGTGCCAGCAGTGAGGTAACTGTCCTCCCGAATGGCTACACCTTC.